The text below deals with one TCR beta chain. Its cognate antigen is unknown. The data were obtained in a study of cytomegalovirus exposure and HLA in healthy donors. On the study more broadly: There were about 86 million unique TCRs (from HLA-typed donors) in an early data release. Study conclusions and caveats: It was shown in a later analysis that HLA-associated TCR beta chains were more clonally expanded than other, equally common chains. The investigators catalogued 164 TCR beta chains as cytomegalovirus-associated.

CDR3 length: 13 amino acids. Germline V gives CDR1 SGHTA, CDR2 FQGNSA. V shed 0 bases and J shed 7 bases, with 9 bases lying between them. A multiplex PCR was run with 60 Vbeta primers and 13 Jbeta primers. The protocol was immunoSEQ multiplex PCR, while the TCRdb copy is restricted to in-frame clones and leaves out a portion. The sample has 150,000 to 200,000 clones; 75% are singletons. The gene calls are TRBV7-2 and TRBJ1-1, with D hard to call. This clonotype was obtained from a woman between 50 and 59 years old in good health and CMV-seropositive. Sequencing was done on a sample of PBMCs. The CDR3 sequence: CASSLARAREAFF. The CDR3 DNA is TGTGCCAGCAGCTTAGCAAGAGCCCGTGAAGCTTTCTTT.